Below, 15 T cell receptor beta chains from the same sample are listed, as sequenced in a study of T cell responses to AZD1222 COVID-19 vaccine. The assay was immunoSEQ multiplex PCR, and TCRdb's table has in-frame clones only and misses some. The sample contains about 110,000 clones, roughly nine tenths of which appear only once. The material sequenced was peripheral blood, taken on day 0 of AZD1222 vaccination. The origin of the receptors is an adult in good health.

The chain joins TRBV4-2 to TRBJ1-1, with TRBD1 as a possible D gene (5 bases). Germline V lookup: CDR1 LGHNA, CDR2 YNFKEQ. V was shortened by 0 bases and J by 6 bases, with 11 bases between the two germline ends. This CDR3 has 14 amino acids. This CDR3 reads CASSQDWGGAEAFF. CDR3 coding DNA: TGTGCCAGCAGCCAAGATTGGGGGGGGGCTGAAGCTTTCTTT.

The CDR3: CASSSEGRSGYTF. In DNA form, the CDR3 reads TGTGCCAGCAGCAGCGAGGGGAGGAGTGGCTACACCTTC. This chain joins TRBV21-1 and TRBJ1-2. TRBV21-1 is a pseudogene locus. This CDR3 contains 13 residues.

V usage is TRBV15 and J usage is TRBJ2-1; D gene uncertain. The CDR3 contains 13 residues. V dropped 6 bases and J dropped 8 bases, with 14 bases sitting between them. The germline V gene encodes CDR1 LNHNV and CDR2 YYDKDF (reference sequence). Here the CDR3 reads CATRALNRDEQFF. The CDR3 DNA sequence: TGTGCCACCAGAGCCTTAAACCGGGATGAGCAGTTCTTC.

This clone was observed a handful of times. The chain carries TRBV19 and TRBJ1-3; the D gene is possibly TRBD1 (5 bases). The V gene's germline CDR1 is LNHDA and CDR2 SQIVND (reference sequence). The CDR3 has 16 residues. Trimming took 2 bases from V and 0 from J, leaving 11 bases between them. The CDR3 sequence is CASSILGRTSGNTIYF. CDR3 nucleotide sequence: TGTGCCAGTAGTATACTGGGGCGGACCTCTGGAAACACCATATATTTT.

This chain connects TRBV30 to TRBJ2-2, with a possible D match to TRBD1 (5 bases). Germline V gene data show CDR1 as GTSNPN and CDR2 as SVGIG (reference sequence). V shed 4 bases and J shed 0 bases, with 9 bases lying between them. CDR3 length equals 14 residues. The CDR3 DNA sequence: TGTGCCTGGAAGGCAGGGACGAACACCGGGGAGCTGTTTTTT. This encodes CAWKAGTNTGELFF. Filled out from reference TRBV30 and TRBJ2-2, the complete variable domain reads SQTIHQWPATLVQPVGSPLSLECTVEGTSNPNLYWYRQAAGRGLQLLFYSVGIGQISSEVPQNLSASRPQDRQFILSSKKLLLSDSGFYLCAWKAGTNTGELFFGEGSRLTVL.

The V gene is TRBV6-5, the J gene TRBJ2-7, with 7 positions matching TRBD2. The ends lost 5 bases at V and 4 bases at J; junction bases unmatched: 8. The CDR3 spans 14 residues. Germline CDR1 reads MNHEY; CDR2 reads SVGAGI. DNA of the CDR3: TGTGCCAGCAGTCCGCGGACTAGTGTGTACGAGCAGTACTTC. Encoded protein: CASSPRTSVYEQYF.

Concerning this clone: The sample has other DNA sequences that encode this CDR3 too. The rearrangement uses TRBV3-1 (or the pseudogene TRBV3-2) and TRBJ1-3; D uncertain. This CDR3 is built from 16 residues. The V end was cut by 1 base, the J end by 4 bases, with 14 bases between. The germline V gene encodes CDR1 LGHDT and CDR2 YNNKEL (reference sequence). The CDR3 coding sequence is TGTGCCAGCAGCCAAGCGCGGGGAGGGTACGGAAACACCATATATTTT. Protein sequence: CASSQARGGYGNTIYF.

V is TRBV6-4 and J is TRBJ1-1; D is possibly TRBD1 (6 bases). The germline V gene encodes CDR1 MRHNA and CDR2 SNTAGT. This CDR3 has 14 amino acids. Trimming removed 6 bases from V and 4 bases from J, with 15 bases in between. CDR3 amino acids: CASRADRSSTEAFF. The DNA of the CDR3 is TGTGCCAGCAGGGCCGACAGGTCTAGCACTGAAGCTTTCTTT.

The rearrangement joins TRBV6-5 to TRBJ1-1; D gene uncertain. CDR1 is MNHEY, CDR2 SVGAGI, per germline. With 4 bases removed from V and 4 bases from J, the gap between germline ends came to 13 bases. The CDR3 is 14 amino acids. This CDR3 is CASSSDRRTTEAFF. CDR3 nucleotides: TGTGCCAGCAGTTCGGACCGTCGGACCACTGAAGCTTTCTTT.

This clone came up once. The CDR3 loop reads CASTKGGVYGYTF. As DNA, the CDR3 is TGTGCCAGCACCAAGGGGGGTGTCTATGGCTACACCTTC. The V and J genes are TRBV6-5 and TRBJ1-2; the D gene is possibly TRBD1 (6 bases). Germline V lookup: CDR1 MNHEY, CDR2 SVGAGI. V lost 7 bases to trimming and J lost 4 bases, with 13 bases between them. The CDR3 is 13 amino acids.

The chain uses TRBV19 and TRBJ1-5, with 9 bases lining up with TRBD1. The germline gives CDR1 LNHDA, CDR2 SQIVND (reference sequence). V gave up 8 bases and J gave up 3 bases; unmatched junction bases: 5. The CDR3 runs 14 residues. CDR3 in DNA: TGTGCCAGTGACGGACAGGGGAACAATCAGCCCCAGCATTTT. It is translated as CASDGQGNNQPQHF.

A single count supports this clone. The chain is built from TRBV7-3 and TRBJ2-5, with TRBD2 identical over 11 bases. There are 13 residues in the CDR3. CDR1 SGHTA and CDR2 FQGTGA come from the germline V gene. Unmatched junction bases numbered 0, after V lost 4 bases and J lost 5 bases. The CDR3: CASSWTSGETQYF. The CDR3 coding sequence is TGTGCCAGCAGCTGGACTAGCGGGGAGACCCAGTACTTC.

The rearrangement joins TRBV4-1 to TRBJ2-1, with 8 bases matching TRBD2. Germline V gives CDR1 MGHRA, CDR2 YSYEKL. The CDR3 runs 16 residues. V shed 4 bases, J shed 5 bases, and the junction held 10 bases outside the gene matches. CDR3 in amino acids: CASSPFRGGGNNEQFF. CDR3 DNA: TGCGCCAGCAGCCCTTTTCGGGGGGGAGGGAACAATGAGCAGTTCTTC.

V usage is TRBV11-2 and J usage is TRBJ1-1, with unresolved D. The CDR3 is made up of 12 amino acids. V was cut by 0 bases and J by 7 bases, with 6 bases left in between. In germline, CDR1 is SGHAT, CDR2 FQNNGV. The CDR3 is CASSLEGREAFF. The DNA for the CDR3 is TGTGCCAGCAGCTTAGAAGGCCGTGAAGCTTTCTTT.

V and J are TRBV19 and TRBJ1-1; 7 nucleotides align to TRBD1. The CDR3 totals 15 residues. CDR1 is LNHDA, CDR2 SQIVND, per germline (reference sequence). With V trimmed by 5 bases and J by 4 bases, 10 bases remained unmatched. In DNA form, the CDR3 reads TGTGCCAGTAGTGCCCGGGACAGCGGTAGCACTGAAGCTTTCTTT. Protein sequence: CASSARDSGSTEAFF.